The T cell receptor (beta chain) described here comes from a study of blood T cell repertoires in COVID-19. Across the whole study: COVID-19 samples collected from the United States, Italy and Spain covered acute and convalescent phases. PBMCs, B-cell-depleted T cells, or T cells provided the cDNA or gDNA that made up the material.

Data came from immunoSEQ multiplex PCR; TCRdb stores just in-frame clones and leaves some out. The sample has 220,000 or so clones; more than 65% are singletons. V lost 3 bases and J 2 bases, leaving 10 bases between the germline ends. The CDR3 runs to 13 residues. Germline V gene data show CDR1 as DFQATT and CDR2 as SNEGSKA (reference sequence). The material sequenced was peripheral blood. The V and J genes are TRBV20-1 and TRBJ1-1, with TRBD1 as a possible D gene (6 bases). The TCR comes from a woman between 55 and 75 years old with acute or convalescent COVID-19. The CDR3 loop is CSASARGNTEAFF. CDR3 bases: TGCAGTGCTAGTGCCAGGGGTAACACTGAAGCTTTCTTT.